A selection of T cell receptor beta chains follows, all from one sample in a study of neoadjuvant nivolumab and ipilimumab in lung cancer. Profiling relied on immunoSEQ multiplex PCR, and the TCRdb table lists in-frame clones only, not all of them. This table has 39,000 or so clones, 89% appearing once. Specimen: peripheral blood, collected before neoadjuvant nivolumab, alone or with ipilimumab. These receptors were obtained from an adult with non-small cell lung cancer. Both conserved end residues are part of each CDR3. Not every row has a clone size; where given, it reads once, few, many or a size class.

size: .
V: TRBV6-5
CDR3: CASSYVDGTYEQYF

size: .
V: TRBV19
CDR3: CASRGREGGEQYF

size: .
V: TRBV5-1
CDR3: CASSGAPSEQPQHF

size: .
V: TRBV7-2
CDR3: CASSSRPPGGNTEAFF

size: .
V: TRBV7-8
CDR3: CASGNSGSQETQYF

size: .
V: TRBV6-1
CDR3: CAIRSDKAPYEQYF

size: .
V: TRBV5-1
CDR3: CASSLSLAGGIQETQYF

size: .
V: TRBV13
CDR3: CASSLDGTSGANTGELFF

size: .
V: TRBV18
CDR3: CASSEQGKETQYF

size: .
V: TRBV19
CDR3: CASTDRFPSDTQYF

size: .
V: TRBV6-5
CDR3: CASSQTPLETQYF

size: .
V: TRBV7-9
CDR3: CASSYPGQGKYEQYF

size: .
V: TRBV29-1
CDR3: CSVVVQPYEQYF

size: .
V: TRBV5-1
CDR3: CASSLGVVTSAARGEQFF

size: .
V: TRBV7-2
CDR3: CASSLPGFEELFF

size: .
V: TRBV27
CDR3: CASSFLGVGDEQYF

size: .
V: TRBV9
CDR3: CASSPGQGSEKLFF

size: .
V: TRBV6-4
CDR3: CASSVEGGGTDTQYF

size: .
V: TRBV10-3
CDR3: CAISSPASGRNEQYF

size: .
V: TRBV5-1
CDR3: CASSPGQTSYNEQFF

size: .
V: TRBV20-1
CDR3: CSHRDPPLQYF

size: .
V: TRBV25-1
CDR3: CASSDPLKGQGGQPQHF

size: .
V: TRBV30
CDR3: CAWSVRANQPQHF

size: .
V: TRBV4-3
CDR3: CASSQGQGFSLYGYTF

size: .
V: TRBV14
CDR3: CASSQEGLLRAYEQYF

size: .
V: TRBV18
CDR3: CASSPTGDEQYF

size: few
V: TRBV19
CDR3: CASTVAGASYNEQFF

size: .
V: TRBV5-4
CDR3: CASSFHGTDTQYF

size: once
V: TRBV19
CDR3: CASSMGYNQPQHF

size: .
V: TRBV5-4
CDR3: CASSPGSGRIQETQYF

size: .
V: TRBV10-3
CDR3: CAILASPRAGVGPMGEQYF

size: few
V: TRBV11-2
CDR3: CASSSSGGGETQYF

size: .
V: TRBV5-1
CDR3: CASSYTTGAGETQYF

size: .
V: TRBV4-2
CDR3: CASRGTTQETQYF

size: .
V: TRBV28
CDR3: CASSFLDRGPEQYF

size: .
V: TRBV10-3
CDR3: CAINDGNTEAFF

size: .
V: TRBV4-2
CDR3: CASKRQGMEVNTEAFF

size: .
V: TRBV30
CDR3: CAWSGQGVTYEQYF

size: .
V: TRBV5-6
CDR3: CASSPVGQGTSGQYF

size: few
V: TRBV7-9
CDR3: CASSLTSGRNTGELFF

size: .
V: TRBV30
CDR3: CAWRRLGGTLAKNIQYF

size: once
V: TRBV9
CDR3: CASSPGLLGNEQFF

size: few
V: TRBV11-3
CDR3: CASSSSGETEAFF

size: .
V: TRBV25-1
CDR3: CASSGDRGLTSSYNEQFF

size: .
V: TRBV5-1
CDR3: CASSLGGGPRQPQHF

size: .
V: TRBV6-1
CDR3: CASSDQGKAFF